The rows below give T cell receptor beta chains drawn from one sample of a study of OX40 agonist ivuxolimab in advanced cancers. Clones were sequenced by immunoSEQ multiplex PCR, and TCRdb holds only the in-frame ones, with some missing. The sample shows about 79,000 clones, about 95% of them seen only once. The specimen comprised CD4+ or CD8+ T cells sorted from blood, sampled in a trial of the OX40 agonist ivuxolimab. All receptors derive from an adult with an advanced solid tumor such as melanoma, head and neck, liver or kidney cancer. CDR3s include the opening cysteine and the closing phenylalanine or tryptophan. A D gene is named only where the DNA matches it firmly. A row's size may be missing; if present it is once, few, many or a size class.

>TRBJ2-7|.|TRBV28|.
CASTPGKAAPSYEQYF
TGTGCCAGCACCCCGGGGAAAGCGGCCCCCTCCTACGAGCAGTACTTC
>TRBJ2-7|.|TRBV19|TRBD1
CASSMAGQGGTPDYEQYF
TGTGCCAGTAGTATGGCTGGACAGGGAGGAACTCCGGACTACGAGCAGTACTTC
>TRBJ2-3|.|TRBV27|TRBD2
CASRGRLAGVSDTQYF
TGTGCCAGCAGGGGCCGACTAGCGGGAGTCTCAGATACGCAGTATTTT
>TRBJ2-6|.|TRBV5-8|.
CASSLGRAQSSGANVLTF
TGTGCCAGCAGCTTGGGCAGGGCCCAAAGCTCTGGGGCCAACGTCCTGACTTTC
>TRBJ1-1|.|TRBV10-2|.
CASSSGTEAFF
TGCGCCAGCTCCTCCGGCACTGAAGCTTTCTTT
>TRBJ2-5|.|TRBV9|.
CASSLSGAGETQYF
TGTGCCAGCAGTCTATCGGGGGCGGGGGAGACCCAGTACTTC
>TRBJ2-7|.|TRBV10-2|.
CASSESTGLLSYEQYF
TGCGCCAGCAGTGAGTCGACAGGCCTCCTCTCCTACGAGCAGTACTTC
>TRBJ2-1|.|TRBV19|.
CASSIVGTNAQFF
TGTGCCAGTAGTATAGTTGGGACAAATGCCCAGTTCTTC
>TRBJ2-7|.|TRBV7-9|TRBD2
CASSLTSGGTTYEQYF
TGTGCCAGCAGCCTCACTAGCGGGGGTACTACCTACGAGCAGTACTTC
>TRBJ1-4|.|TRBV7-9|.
CASSLGSRDEKLFF
TGTGCCAGCAGCTTAGGGTCCAGGGACGAAAAACTGTTTTTT
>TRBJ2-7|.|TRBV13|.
CASSPTGNYEQYF
TGTGCCAGCAGCCCTACAGGGAACTACGAGCAGTACTTC
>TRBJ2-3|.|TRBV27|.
CASSLANTDTQYF
TGTGCCAGCAGTTTAGCCAACACAGATACGCAGTATTTT
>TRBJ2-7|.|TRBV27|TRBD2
CASGRVYEQYF
TGTGCCAGCGGGAGGGTTTACGAGCAGTACTTC
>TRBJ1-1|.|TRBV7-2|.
CASSLELDFEAFF
TGTGCCAGCAGCTTAGAATTGGATTTTGAAGCTTTCTTT
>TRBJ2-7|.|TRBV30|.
CAWSVARGTYEQYF
TGTGCCTGGAGTGTAGCCAGGGGCACCTACGAGCAGTACTTC
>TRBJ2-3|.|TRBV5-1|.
CASSSGGGRDTQYF
TGCGCCAGCAGCTCCGGGGGCGGGAGAGATACGCAGTATTTT
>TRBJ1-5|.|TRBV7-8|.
CASSFDGGDQPQHF
TGTGCCAGCAGCTTTGACGGGGGCGATCAGCCCCAGCATTTT
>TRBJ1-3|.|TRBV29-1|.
CSVTGQGNTIYF
TGCAGCGTAACAGGACAGGGAAACACCATATATTTT
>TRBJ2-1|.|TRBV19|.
CASSIVGEQFF
TGTGCCAGTAGTATAGTCGGTGAGCAGTTCTTC
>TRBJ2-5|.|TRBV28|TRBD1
CASSLLRTGGGETQYF
TGTGCCAGCAGTCTATTAAGGACAGGGGGCGGAGAGACCCAGTACTTC
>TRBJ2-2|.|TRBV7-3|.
CASSMPQGTANTGELFF
TGTGCCAGCAGCATGCCCCAGGGCACAGCGAACACCGGGGAGCTGTTTTTT
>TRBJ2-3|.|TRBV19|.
CASTPGSTDTQYF
TGTGCCAGTACCCCGGGAAGCACAGATACGCAGTATTTT
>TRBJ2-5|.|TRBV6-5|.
CASSYGTLAKETQYF
TGTGCCAGCAGTTACGGCACATTAGCTAAAGAGACCCAGTACTTC
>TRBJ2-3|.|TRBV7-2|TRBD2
CASSFGLAGEPFPTDTQYF
TGTGCCAGCAGCTTCGGACTAGCGGGAGAGCCATTCCCCACAGATACGCAGTATTTT
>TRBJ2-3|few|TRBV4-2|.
CASSQEGREGDTQYF
TGTGCCAGCAGCCAAGAAGGACGGGAAGGGGATACGCAGTATTTT
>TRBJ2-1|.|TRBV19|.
CASSWMRGNEQFF
TGTGCCAGTAGTTGGATGAGGGGCAATGAGCAGTTCTTC
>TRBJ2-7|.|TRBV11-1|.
CASSFSNPAGYEQYF
TGTGCCAGCAGCTTCTCGAACCCAGCGGGCTACGAGCAGTACTTC
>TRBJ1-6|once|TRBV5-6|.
CASSLGQINSPLHF
TGTGCCAGCAGCTTGGGGCAGATCAATTCACCCCTCCACTTT
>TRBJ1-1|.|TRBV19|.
CASSIGPGNTEAFF
TGTGCCAGTAGTATAGGTCCGGGGAACACTGAAGCTTTCTTT